This T cell receptor (beta chain) was recovered during a study of blood T cell repertoires in COVID-19. Repertoires were generated with immunoSEQ multiplex PCR, while TCRdb's copy carries only in-frame clones and drops some. In the table there are around 160,000 clones, 89% of which are singletons. Germline-derived CDR1 and CDR2 are SEHNR and FQNEAQ (reference sequence). The ends were cut back, 5 bases at V and 6 bases at J, with 13 bases in the middle. This CDR3 is 14 amino acids long. Sequenced input: peripheral blood. This clonotype originated in a man between 60 and 75 years old with acute or convalescent COVID-19. The chain carries TRBV7-9 and TRBJ1-4, with a possible D match to TRBD1 (6 bases). Here the CDR3 reads CASSQRTAYEKLFF. The CDR3 bases are TGTGCCAGCAGCCAGAGGACAGCTTATGAAAAACTGTTTTTT.